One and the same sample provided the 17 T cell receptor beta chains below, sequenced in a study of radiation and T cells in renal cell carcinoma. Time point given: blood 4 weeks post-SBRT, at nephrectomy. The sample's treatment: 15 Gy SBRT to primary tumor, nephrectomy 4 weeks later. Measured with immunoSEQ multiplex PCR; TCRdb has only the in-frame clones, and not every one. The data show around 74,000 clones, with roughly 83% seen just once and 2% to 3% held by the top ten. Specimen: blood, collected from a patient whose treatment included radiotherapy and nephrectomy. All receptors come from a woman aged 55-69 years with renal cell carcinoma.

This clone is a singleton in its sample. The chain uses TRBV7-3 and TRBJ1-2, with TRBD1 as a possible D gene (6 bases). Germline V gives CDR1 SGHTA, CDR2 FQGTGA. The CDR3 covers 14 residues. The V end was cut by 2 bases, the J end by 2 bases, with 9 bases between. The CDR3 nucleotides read TGTGCCAGCAGCTTATGGCAGGGGAACTATGGCTACACCTTC. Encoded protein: CASSLWQGNYGYTF.

As DNA, the CDR3 is TGCGCCAGCAGCTCGCAGGGACAGGGGAGCACTGAAGCTTTCTTT. It yields the protein CASSSQGQGSTEAFF. The rearrangement joins TRBV5-1 to TRBJ1-1; TRBD1 aligns across 10 bases. Germline CDR1 and CDR2: SGHRS and YFSETQ. The CDR3 sequence is 15 residues long. After removal of 3 bases from V and 4 bases from J, the junction contained 6 bases not matched to a gene. Using reference TRBV5-1 and TRBJ1-1 for the parts outside the CDR3, the full variable domain is KAGVTQTPRYLIKTRGQQVTLSCSPISGHRSVSWYQQTPGQGLQFLFEYFSETQRNKGNFPGRFSGRQFSNSRSEMNVSTLELGDSALYLCASSSQGQGSTEAFFGQGTRLTVV.

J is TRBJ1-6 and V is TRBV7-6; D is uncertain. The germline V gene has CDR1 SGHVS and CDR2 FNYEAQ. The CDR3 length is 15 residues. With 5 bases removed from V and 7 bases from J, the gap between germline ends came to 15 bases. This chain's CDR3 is CASSPSALANSPLHF. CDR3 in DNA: TGTGCCAGCAGCCCCTCCGCCCTAGCAAATTCACCCCTCCACTTT.

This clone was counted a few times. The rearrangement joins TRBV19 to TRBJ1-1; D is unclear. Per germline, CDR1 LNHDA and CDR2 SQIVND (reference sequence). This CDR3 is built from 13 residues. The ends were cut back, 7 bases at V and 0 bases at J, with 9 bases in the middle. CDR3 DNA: TGTGCCAGTACACGAGGACTGAACACTGAAGCTTTCTTT. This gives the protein CASTRGLNTEAFF. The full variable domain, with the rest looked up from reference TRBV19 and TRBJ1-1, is DGGITQSPKYLFRKEGQNVTLSCEQNLNHDAMYWYRQDPGQGLRLIYYSQIVNDFQKGDIAEGYSVSREKKESFPLTVTSAQKNPTAFYLCASTRGLNTEAFFGQGTRLTVV.

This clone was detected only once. The CDR3 nucleotides read TGTGCCAGCAGGGCGCTAGCGGGAGGGTTTTACAATGAGCAGTTCTTC. This codes for CASRALAGGFYNEQFF. This chain uses TRBV27 with TRBJ2-1; 12 bases map to TRBD2. Trimming took 6 bases from V and 4 from J; bases not matched to a gene: 7. Germline V lookup: CDR1 MNHEY, CDR2 SMNVEV (reference sequence). The CDR3 totals 16 residues.

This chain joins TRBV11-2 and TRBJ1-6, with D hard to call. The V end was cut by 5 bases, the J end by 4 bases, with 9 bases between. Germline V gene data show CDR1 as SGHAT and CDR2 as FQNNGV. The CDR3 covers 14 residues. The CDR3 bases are TGTGCCAGCAGCCCACCGTCTTATAATTCACCCCTCCACTTT. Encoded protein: CASSPPSYNSPLHF.

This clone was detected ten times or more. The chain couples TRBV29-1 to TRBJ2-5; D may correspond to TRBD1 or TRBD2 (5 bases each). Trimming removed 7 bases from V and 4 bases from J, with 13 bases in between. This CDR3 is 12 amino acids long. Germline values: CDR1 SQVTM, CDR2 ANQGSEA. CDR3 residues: CSGGALGETQYF. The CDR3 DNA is TGCAGCGGAGGGGCTCTCGGAGAGACCCAGTACTTC.

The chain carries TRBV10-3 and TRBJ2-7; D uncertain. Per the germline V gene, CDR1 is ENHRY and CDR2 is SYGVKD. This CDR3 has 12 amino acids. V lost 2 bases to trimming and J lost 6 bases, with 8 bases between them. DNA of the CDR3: TGTGCCATCAGTGAGCTCTCTGGCGAGCAGTACTTC. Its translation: CAISELSGEQYF.

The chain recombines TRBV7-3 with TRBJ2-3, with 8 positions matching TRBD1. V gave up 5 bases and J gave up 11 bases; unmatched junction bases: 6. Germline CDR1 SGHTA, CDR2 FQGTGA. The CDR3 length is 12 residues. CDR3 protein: CASSEATGEQYF. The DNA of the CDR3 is TGTGCCAGCAGCGAAGCGACAGGGGAGCAGTATTTT.

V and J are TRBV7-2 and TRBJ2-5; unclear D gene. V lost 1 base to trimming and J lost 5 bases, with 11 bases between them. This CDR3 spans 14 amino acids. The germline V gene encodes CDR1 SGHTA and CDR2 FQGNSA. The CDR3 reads CASSLVFFGETQYF. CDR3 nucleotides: TGTGCCAGCAGCTTAGTCTTTTTCGGTGAGACCCAGTACTTC.

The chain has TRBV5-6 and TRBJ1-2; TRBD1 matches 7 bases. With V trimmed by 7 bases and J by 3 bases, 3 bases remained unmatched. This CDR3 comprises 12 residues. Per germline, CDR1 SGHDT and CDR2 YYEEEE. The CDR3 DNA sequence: TGTGCCAGCTCTGGGACAGACTATGGCTACACCTTC. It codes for CASSGTDYGYTF.

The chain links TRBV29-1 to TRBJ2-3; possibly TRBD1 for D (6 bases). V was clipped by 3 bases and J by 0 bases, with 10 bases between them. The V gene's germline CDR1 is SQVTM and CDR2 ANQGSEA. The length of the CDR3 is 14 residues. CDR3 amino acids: CSVEDSFSTDTQYF. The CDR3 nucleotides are TGCAGCGTTGAGGACAGTTTCAGCACAGATACGCAGTATTTT.

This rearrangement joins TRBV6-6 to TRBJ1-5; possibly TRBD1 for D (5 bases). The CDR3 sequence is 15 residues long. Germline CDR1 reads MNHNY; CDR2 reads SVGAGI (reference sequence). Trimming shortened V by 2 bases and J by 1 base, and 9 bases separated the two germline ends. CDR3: CASSYGGASNQPQHF. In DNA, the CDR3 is TGTGCCAGCAGTTACGGAGGGGCAAGCAATCAGCCCCAGCATTTT.

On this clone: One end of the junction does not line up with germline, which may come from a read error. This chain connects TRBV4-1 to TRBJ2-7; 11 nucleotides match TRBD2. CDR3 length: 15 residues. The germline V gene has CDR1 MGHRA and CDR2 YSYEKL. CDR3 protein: CASSQTSGSSDEQYF. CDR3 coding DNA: TGTGCCAGCAGCCAAACTAGCGGGAGTTCTGACGAGCAGTACTTC.

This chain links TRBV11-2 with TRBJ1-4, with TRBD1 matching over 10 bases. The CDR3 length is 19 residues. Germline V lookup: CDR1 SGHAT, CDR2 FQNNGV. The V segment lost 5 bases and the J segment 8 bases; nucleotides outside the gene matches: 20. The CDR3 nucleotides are TGTGCCAGCAGCCCCACTGGGGGACAGGGGCCCGTAAGATACGAAAAACTGTTTTTT. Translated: CASSPTGGQGPVRYEKLFF. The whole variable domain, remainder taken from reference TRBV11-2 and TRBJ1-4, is EAGVAQSPRYKIIEKRQSVAFWCNPISGHATLYWYQQILGQGPKLLIQFQNNGVVDDSQLPKDRFSAERLKGVDSTLKIQPAKLEDSAVYLCASSPTGGQGPVRYEKLFFGSGTQLSVL.

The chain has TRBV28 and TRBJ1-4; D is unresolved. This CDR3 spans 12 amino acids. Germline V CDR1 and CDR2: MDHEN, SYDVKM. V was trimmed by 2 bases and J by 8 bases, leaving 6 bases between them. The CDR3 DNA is TGTGCCAGCAGTTTAGCGGGGGAAAAACTGTTTTTT. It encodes CASSLAGEKLFF. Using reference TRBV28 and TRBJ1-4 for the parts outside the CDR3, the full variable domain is DVKVTQSSRYLVKRTGEKVFLECVQDMDHENMFWYRQDPGLGLRLIYFSYDVKMKEKGDIPEGYSVSREKKERFSLILESASTNQTSMYLCASSLAGEKLFFGSGTQLSVL.

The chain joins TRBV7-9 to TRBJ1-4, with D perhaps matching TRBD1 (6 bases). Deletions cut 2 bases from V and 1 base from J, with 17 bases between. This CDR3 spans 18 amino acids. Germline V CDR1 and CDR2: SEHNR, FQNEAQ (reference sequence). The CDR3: CASSLLRGATGTNEKLFF. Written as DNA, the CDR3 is TGTGCCAGCAGCTTACTCAGGGGTGCTACGGGAACTAATGAAAAACTGTTTTTT.